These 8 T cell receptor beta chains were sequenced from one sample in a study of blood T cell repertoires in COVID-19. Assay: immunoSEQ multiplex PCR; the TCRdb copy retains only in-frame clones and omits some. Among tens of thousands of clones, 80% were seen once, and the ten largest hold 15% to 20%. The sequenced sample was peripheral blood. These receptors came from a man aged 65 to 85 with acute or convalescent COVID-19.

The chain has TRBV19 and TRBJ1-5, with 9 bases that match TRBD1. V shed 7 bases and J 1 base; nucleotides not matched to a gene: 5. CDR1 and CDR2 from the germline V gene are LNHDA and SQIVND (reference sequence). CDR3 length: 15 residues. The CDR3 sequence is CASKGDRASNQPQHF. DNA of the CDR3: TGTGCCAGTAAGGGGGACAGGGCAAGCAATCAGCCCCAGCATTTT.

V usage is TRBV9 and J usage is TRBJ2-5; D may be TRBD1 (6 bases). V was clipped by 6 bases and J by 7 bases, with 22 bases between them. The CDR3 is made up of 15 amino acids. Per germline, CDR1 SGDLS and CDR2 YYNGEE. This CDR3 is CASTRTDQGYGTQYF. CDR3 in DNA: TGTGCCAGCACCCGAACGGACCAGGGGTACGGGACCCAGTACTTC.

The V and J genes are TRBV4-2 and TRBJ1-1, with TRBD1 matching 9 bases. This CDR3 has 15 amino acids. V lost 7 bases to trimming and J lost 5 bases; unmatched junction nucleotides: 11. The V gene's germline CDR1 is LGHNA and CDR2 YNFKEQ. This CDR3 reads CASTSGTGLATEAFF. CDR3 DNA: TGTGCCAGCACCTCCGGGACAGGGTTGGCGACTGAAGCTTTCTTT.

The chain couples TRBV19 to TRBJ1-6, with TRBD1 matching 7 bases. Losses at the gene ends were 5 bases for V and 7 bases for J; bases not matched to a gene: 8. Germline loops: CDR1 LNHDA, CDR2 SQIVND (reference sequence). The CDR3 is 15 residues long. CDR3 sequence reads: CASSSTGIGNSPLHF. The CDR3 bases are TGTGCCAGTAGTTCGACAGGGATAGGAAATTCACCCCTCCACTTT.

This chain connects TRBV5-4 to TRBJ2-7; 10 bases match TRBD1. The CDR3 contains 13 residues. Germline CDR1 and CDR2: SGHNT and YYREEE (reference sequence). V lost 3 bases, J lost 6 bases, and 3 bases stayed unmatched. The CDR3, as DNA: TGTGCCAGCAGCTCCGGGACAGGGGTCGAGCAGTACTTC. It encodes CASSSGTGVEQYF. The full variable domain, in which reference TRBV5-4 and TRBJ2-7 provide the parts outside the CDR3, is ETGVTQSPTHLIKTRGQQVTLRCSSQSGHNTVSWYQQALGQGPQFIFQYYREEENGRGNFPPRFSGLQFPNYSSELNVNALELDDSALYLCASSSGTGVEQYFGPGTRLTVT.

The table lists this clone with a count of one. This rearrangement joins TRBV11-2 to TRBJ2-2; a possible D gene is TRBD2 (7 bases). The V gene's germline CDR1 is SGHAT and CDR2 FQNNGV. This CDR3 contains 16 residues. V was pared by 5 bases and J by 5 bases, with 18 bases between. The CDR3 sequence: CASSRTPGGRTGELFF. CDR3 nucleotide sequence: TGTGCCAGCAGCCGTACCCCGGGGGGCCGGACCGGGGAGCTGTTTTTT.

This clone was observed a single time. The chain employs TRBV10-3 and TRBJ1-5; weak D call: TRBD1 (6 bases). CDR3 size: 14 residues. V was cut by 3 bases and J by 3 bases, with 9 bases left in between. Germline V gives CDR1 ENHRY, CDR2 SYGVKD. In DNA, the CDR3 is TGTGCCATCAGTGACGCAGGGGACAATCAGCCCCAGCATTTT. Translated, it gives CAISDAGDNQPQHF.

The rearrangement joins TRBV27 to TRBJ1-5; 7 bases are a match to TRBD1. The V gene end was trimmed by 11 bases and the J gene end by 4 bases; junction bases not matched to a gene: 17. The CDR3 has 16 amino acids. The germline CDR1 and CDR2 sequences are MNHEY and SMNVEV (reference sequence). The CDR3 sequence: CAQIDLQGSDNQPQHF. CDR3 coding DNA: TGTGCCCAAATCGACCTACAGGGGAGTGATAATCAGCCCCAGCATTTT.